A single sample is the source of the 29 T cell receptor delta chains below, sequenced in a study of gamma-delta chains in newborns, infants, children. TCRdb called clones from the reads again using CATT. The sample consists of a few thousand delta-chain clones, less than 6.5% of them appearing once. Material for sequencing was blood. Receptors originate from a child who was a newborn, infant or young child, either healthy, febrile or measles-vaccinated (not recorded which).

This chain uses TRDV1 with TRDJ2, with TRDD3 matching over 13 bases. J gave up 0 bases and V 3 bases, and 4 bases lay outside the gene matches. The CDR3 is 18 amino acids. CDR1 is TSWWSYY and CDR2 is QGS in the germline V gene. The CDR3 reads CALGDHTGGYALTAQLFF. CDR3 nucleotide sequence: TGTGCTCTTGGGGATCATACTGGGGGATACGCTTTGACAGCACAACTCTTCTTT.

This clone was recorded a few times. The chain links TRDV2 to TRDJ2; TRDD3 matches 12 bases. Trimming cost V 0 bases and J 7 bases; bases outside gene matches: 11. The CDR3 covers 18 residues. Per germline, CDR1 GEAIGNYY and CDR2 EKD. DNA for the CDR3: TGTGCCTGTGACACCATTTCACTGGGGGATACCCCGAGAGCACAACTCTTCTTT. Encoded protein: CACDTISLGDTPRAQLFF.

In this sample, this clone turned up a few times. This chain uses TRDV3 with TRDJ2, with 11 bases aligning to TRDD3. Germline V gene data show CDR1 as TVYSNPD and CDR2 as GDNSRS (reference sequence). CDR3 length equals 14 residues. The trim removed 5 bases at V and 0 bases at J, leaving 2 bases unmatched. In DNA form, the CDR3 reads TGTGCCCTACTGGGGGATACTTTGACAGCACAACTCTTCTTT. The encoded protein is CALLGDTLTAQLFF.

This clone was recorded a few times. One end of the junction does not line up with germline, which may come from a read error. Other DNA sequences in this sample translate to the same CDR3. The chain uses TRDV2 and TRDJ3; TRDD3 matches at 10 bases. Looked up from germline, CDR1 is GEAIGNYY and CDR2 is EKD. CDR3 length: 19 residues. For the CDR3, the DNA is TGCGCCTGTGACACCGTACTGGGGGATCCGACCTGGGACACCCGACAGATGTTTTTC. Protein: CACDTVLGDPTWDTRQMFF.

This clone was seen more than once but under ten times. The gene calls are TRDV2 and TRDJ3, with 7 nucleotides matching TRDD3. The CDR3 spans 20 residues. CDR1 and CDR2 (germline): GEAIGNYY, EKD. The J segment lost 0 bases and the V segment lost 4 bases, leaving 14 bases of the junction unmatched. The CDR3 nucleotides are TGTGCCTGTGATCCACCGCTGGGGGCCCTAAGCTCCTGGGACACCCGACAGATGTTTTTC. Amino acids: CACDPPLGALSSWDTRQMFF.

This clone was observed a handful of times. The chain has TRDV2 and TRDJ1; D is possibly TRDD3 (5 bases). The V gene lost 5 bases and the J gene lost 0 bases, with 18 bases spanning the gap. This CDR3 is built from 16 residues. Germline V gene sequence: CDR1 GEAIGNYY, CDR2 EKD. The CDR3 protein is CACVGKGAPYTDKLIF. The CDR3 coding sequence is TGTGCCTGTGTGGGGAAGGGGGCCCCGTACACCGATAAACTCATCTTT.

The CDR3 loop is CALGDSRTGGYLTAQLFF. Written as DNA, the CDR3 is TGTGCTCTTGGGGACTCCCGCACTGGGGGATACTTGACAGCACAACTCTTCTTT. The rearrangement links TRDV1 to TRDJ2, with 12 positions matching TRDD3. Trimming removed 3 bases from V and 2 bases from J; junction bases left unmatched: 7. The CDR3 is 18 residues long. Germline loops: CDR1 TSWWSYY, CDR2 QGS.

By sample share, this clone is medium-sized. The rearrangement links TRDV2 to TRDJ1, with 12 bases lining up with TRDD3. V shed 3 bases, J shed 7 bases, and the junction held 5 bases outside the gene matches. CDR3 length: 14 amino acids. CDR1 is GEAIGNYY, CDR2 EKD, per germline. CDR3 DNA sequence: TGTGCCTGTGACTCCGTACTGGGGGATACTAAACTCATCTTT. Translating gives CACDSVLGDTKLIF.

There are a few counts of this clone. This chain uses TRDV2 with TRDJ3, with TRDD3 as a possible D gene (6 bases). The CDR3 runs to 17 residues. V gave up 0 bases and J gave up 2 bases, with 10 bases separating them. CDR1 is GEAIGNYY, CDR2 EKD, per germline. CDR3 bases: TGTGCCTGTGACACCGTACTGGGAGCCTGGGACACCCGACAGATGTTTTTC. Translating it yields CACDTVLGAWDTRQMFF.

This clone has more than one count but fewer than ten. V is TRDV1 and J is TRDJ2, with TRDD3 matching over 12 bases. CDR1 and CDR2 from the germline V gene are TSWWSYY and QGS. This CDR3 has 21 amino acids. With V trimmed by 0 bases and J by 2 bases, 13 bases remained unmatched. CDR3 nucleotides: TGTGCTCTTGGGGAACTAGAAGCCTTTGTACTGGGGGATACCTTGACAGCACAACTCTTCTTT. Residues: CALGELEAFVLGDTLTAQLFF.

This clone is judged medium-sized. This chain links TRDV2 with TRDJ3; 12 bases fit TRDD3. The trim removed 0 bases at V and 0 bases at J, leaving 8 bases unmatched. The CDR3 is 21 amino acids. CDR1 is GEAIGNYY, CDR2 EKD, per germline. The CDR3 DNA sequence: TGTGCCTGTGACACCCTACTGGGGGATACTACTAACTCCTGGGACACCCGACAGATGTTTTTC. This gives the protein CACDTLLGDTTNSWDTRQMFF.

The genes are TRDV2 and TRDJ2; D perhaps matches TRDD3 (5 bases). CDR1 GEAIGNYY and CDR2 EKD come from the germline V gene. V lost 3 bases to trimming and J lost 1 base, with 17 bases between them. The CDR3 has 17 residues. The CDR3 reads CACDVLEGQGLTAQLFF. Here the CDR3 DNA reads TGTGCCTGTGACGTACTGGAGGGCCAAGGTTTGACAGCACAACTCTTCTTT.

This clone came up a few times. For the CDR3, the DNA is TGTGCAGCAAGCGCGCGGTGGGGGCAGGCTTTGACAGCACAACTCTTCTTT. Translation gives CAASARWGQALTAQLFF. The rearrangement joins TRAV29/DV5 to TRDJ2; tentatively, D is TRDD3 (6 bases). This CDR3 spans 17 amino acids. Germline CDR1 is NSMFDY and CDR2 is ISSIKDK. The germline V and J ends were trimmed by 0 bases and 0 bases, with 15 bases remaining between them.

CDR3 DNA sequence: TGTGCCTGTGACACCGGGAACTGGGGGATGCCTAGCTCCTGGGACACCCGACAGATGTTTTTC. Translating it yields CACDTGNWGMPSSWDTRQMFF. The rearrangement uses TRDV2 and TRDJ3, with 10 bases that match TRDD3. Trimming cost V 0 bases and J 0 bases; bases outside gene matches: 10. CDR1 and CDR2 (germline): GEAIGNYY, EKD. CDR3 length: 21 residues.

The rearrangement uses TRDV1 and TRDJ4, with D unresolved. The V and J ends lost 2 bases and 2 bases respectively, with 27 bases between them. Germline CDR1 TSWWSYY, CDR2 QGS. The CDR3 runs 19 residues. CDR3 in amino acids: CALGEVHLPLLGNKRPLIF. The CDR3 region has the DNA TGTGCTCTTGGGGAAGTTCACCTCCCTCTGCTTGGAAACAAAAGACCCCTGATCTTT.

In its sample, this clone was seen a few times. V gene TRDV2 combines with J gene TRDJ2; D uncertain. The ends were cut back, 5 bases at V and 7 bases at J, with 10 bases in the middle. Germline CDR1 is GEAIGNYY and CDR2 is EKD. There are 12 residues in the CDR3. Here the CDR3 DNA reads TGTGCCTGTGGAGGCTGTCTAGCACAACTCTTCTTT. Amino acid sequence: CACGGCLAQLFF.

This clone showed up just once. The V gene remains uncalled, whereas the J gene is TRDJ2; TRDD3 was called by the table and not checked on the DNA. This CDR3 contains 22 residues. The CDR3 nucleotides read TGTGCCTGTGACCCTATACTGGGGGATACGGTCCGTGGTAGTGCTTTGACAGCACAACTCTTCTTT. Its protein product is CACDPILGDTVRGSALTAQLFF.

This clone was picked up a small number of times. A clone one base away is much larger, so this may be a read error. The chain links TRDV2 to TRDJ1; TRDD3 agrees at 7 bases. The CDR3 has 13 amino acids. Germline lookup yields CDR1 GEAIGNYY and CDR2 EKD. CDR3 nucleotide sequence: TGTGCCAGTGACACCTGGGGGACCGATAAACTCATCTTT. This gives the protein CASDTWGTDKLIF.

The CDR3 sequence: CACDTGGIRSSWDTRQMFF. In DNA form, the CDR3 reads TGTGCCTGTGACACGGGGGGGATCCGGAGCTCCTGGGACACCCGACAGATGTTTTTC. The chain recombines TRDV2 with TRDJ3; 7 bases match TRDD3. The CDR3 covers 19 residues. Trimming at V came to 1 base and at J to 0 bases, leaving 8 bases not matched to a gene. The germline V gene encodes CDR1 GEAIGNYY and CDR2 EKD.

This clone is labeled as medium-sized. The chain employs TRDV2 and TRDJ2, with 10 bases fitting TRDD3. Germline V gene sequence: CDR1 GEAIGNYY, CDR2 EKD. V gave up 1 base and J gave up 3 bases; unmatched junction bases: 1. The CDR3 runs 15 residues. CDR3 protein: CACDTGDTLTAQLFF. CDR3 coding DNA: TGTGCCTGTGACACGGGGGATACGCTGACAGCACAACTCTTCTTT.

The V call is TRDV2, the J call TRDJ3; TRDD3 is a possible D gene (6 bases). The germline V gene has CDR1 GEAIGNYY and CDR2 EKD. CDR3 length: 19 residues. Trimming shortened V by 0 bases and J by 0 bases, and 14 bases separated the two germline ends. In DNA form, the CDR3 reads TGTGCCTGTGACACCGGGGATTGGGCTACCTCCTGGGACACCCGACAGATGTTTTTC. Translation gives CACDTGDWATSWDTRQMFF.

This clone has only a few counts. The CDR3 bases are TGTGCCTGTGACCTGGTGGGGGAGAGCTCCTGGGACACCCGACAGATGTTTTTC. Protein product: CACDLVGESSWDTRQMFF. The gene calls are TRDV2 and TRDJ3; 7 bases are shared with TRDD3. The ends lost 3 bases at V and 0 bases at J; junction bases unmatched: 7. The germline V gene has CDR1 GEAIGNYY and CDR2 EKD. The CDR3 spans 18 residues.

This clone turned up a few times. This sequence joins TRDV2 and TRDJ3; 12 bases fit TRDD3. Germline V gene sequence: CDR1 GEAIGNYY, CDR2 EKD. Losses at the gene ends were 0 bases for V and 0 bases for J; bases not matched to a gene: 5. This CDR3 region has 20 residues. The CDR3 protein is CACDTGSGGYGSWDTRQMFF. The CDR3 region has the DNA TGTGCCTGTGACACCGGCTCTGGGGGATACGGCTCCTGGGACACCCGACAGATGTTTTTC.

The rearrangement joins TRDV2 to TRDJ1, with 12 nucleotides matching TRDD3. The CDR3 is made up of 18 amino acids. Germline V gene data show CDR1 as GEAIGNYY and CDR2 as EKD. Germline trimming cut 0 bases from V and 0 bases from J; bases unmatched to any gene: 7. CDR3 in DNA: TGTGCCTGTGACACCGTGTCTGGGGGATACGCGTACACCGATAAACTCATCTTT. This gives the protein CACDTVSGGYAYTDKLIF.

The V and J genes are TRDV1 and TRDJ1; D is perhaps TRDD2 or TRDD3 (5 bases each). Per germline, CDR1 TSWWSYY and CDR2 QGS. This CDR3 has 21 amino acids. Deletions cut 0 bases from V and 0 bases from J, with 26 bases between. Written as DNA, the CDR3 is TGTGCTCTTGGGGAACTGGGCCGGGGCCTACGGAGGGATTTGTACACCGATAAACTCATCTTT. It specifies CALGELGRGLRRDLYTDKLIF.

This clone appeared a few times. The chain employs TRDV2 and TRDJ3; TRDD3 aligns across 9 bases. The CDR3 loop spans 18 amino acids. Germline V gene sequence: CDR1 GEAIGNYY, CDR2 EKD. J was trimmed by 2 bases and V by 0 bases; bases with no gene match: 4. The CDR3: CACDTGGYKTWDTRQMFF. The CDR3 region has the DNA TGTGCCTGTGACACCGGGGGATACAAGACCTGGGACACCCGACAGATGTTTTTC.

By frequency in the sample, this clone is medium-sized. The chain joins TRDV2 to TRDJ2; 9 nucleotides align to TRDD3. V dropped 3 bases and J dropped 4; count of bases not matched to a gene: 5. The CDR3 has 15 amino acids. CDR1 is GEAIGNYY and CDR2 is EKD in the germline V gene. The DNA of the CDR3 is TGTGCCTGTGACTCACTGGGGGACCCGACAGCACAACTCTTCTTT. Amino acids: CACDSLGDPTAQLFF.

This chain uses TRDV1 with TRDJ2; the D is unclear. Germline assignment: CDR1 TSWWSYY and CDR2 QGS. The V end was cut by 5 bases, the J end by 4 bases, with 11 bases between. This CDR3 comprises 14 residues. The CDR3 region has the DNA TGTGCTCTTGGGTTATACCCTCCGACAGCACAACTCTTCTTT. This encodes CALGLYPPTAQLFF.

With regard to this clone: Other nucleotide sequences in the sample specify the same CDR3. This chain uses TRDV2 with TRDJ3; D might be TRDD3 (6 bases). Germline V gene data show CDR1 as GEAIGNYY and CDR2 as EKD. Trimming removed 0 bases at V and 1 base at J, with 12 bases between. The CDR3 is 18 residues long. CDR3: CACDTVWGSSWDTRQMFF. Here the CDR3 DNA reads TGTGCCTGTGACACCGTTTGGGGGTCTTCCTGGGACACCCGACAGATGTTTTTC.